This TCR beta chain was identified in a study of blood T cell repertoires in COVID-19. About the study: Samples of COVID-19 (acute and convalescent) were obtained from the United States, Italy and Spain. In each case, the material was cDNA or gDNA derived from T cells, B-cell-depleted T cells, or PBMCs.

How the authors handled the data: Amplification from reference gene primers served as the basis for estimated nucleated cell counts. Sequencing was performed with immunoSEQ multiplex PCR; in TCRdb, only in-frame clones are kept and a portion is missing. The V and J calls and clone size are taken from that table; D and trimming were inferred from the DNA. This sample has approximately 670,000 clones, with around 89% found just once. CDR1 is WSHSY, CDR2 SAAADI, per germline. The CDR3 length is 13 residues. The V gene end was trimmed by 10 bases and the J gene end by 0 bases; junction bases not matched to a gene: 5.

The genes are TRBV10-2 and TRBJ1-1; 7 bases are shared with TRBD1. Sequencing was done on a sample of peripheral blood. This TCR came from a young woman with acute or convalescent COVID-19. Written as DNA, the CDR3 is TGCGCCACACAGGGGAATATGAACACTGAAGCTTTCTTT. This encodes CATQGNMNTEAFF.